The clone carrying this TCR beta chain was found a few times. Its specificity is unknown. The sample contains more than one DNA sequence encoding this CDR3. Sequencing templates came from extracted RNA that was reverse transcribed into cDNA. Repertoires were generated with immunoSEQ multiplex PCR, while TCRdb's copy carries only in-frame clones and drops some. The sample has 95,000 to 120,000 clones; roughly 64% are singletons. Trimming cost V 2 bases and J 2 bases, with 12 bases left between them. Per germline, CDR1 SQVTM and CDR2 ANQGSEA. CDR3 length: 14 residues. This specimen belongs to a study of CD8+ T cells in alopecia areata. Study-wide results and limits: With patients, TCR sharing proved less clear than in mice, a difference possibly related to HLA.

CD4+ and CD8+ T cells were sorted from PBMCs stained for CD3, CD4 and CD8. The genes are TRBV29-1 and TRBJ1-2; possibly TRBD1 for D (5 bases). The source of this sequence is a human donor in good health. Material: CD8+ T cells sorted from blood. The CDR3 loop is CSVEPGTENYGYTF. Here the CDR3 DNA reads TGCAGCGTTGAACCGGGGACGGAGAACTATGGCTACACCTTC.